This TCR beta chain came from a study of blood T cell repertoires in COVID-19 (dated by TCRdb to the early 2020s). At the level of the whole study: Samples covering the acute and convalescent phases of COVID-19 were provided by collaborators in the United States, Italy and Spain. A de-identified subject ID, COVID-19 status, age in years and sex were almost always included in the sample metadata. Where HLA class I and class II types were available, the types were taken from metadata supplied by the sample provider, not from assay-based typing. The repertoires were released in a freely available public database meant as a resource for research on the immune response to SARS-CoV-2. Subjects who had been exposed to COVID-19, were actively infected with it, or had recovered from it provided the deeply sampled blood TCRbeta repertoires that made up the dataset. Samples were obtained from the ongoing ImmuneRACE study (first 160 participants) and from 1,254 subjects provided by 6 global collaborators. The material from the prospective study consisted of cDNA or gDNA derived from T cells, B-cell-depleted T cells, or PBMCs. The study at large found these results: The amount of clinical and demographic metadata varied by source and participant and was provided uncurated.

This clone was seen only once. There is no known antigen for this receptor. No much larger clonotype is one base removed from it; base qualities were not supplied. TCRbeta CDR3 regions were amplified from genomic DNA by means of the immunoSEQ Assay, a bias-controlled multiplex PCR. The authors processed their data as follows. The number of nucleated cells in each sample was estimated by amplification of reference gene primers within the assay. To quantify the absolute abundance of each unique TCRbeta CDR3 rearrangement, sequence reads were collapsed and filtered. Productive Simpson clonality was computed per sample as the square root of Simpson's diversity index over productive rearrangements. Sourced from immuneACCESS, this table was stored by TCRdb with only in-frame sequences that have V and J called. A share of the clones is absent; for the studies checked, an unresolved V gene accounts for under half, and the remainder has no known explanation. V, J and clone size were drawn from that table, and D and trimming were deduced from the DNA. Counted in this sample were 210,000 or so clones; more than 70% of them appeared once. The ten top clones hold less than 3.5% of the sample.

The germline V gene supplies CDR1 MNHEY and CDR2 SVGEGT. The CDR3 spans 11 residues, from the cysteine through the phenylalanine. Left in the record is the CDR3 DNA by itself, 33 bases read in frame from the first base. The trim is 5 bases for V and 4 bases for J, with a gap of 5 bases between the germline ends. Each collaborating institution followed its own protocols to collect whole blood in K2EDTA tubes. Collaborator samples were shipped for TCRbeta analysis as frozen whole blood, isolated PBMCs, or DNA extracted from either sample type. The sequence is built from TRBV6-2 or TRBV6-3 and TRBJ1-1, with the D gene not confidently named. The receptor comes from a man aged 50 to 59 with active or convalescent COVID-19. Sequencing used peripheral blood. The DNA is TGTGCCAGCAGTCTCGGCACTGAAGCTTTCTTT. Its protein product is CASSLGTEAFF.